This T cell receptor beta chain was identified in a study of early T cells in non-severe SARS-CoV-2 infection. This clonotype showed up many times. Each cDNA molecule carried a unique molecular identifier. From the 5' RACE reads, TCRdb called clonotypes with MiXCR, one entry per CDR3 protein. The table has fewer than 65,000 distinct CDR3 sequences, roughly 8.8% seen once. V was shortened by 1 base and J by 8 bases, with 12 bases between the two germline ends. This CDR3 contains 15 residues. CDR1 and CDR2 (germline): SGHTA, FQGTGA. This rearrangement joins TRBV7-3 to TRBJ1-6; TRBD1 might be the D (5 bases). The source material was whole blood. This TCR derives from an adult who was a healthcare worker with PCR-confirmed SARS-CoV-2 infection or an uninfected control (not recorded which). CDR3 protein: CASSLNPGKDSPLHF. The CDR3 DNA reads as TGTGCCAGCAGCTTAAATCCAGGGAAGGATTCACCCCTCCACTTT.